The 5 T cell receptor beta chains listed next were all sequenced from one sample in a study of Ad26.COV2.S vaccination and SARS-CoV-2 variants. Clones were sequenced by immunoSEQ multiplex PCR, and TCRdb holds only the in-frame ones, with some missing. The sample has 350,000 to 500,000 clones; approximately 92% are singletons. Stated treatment: 15 to 20 received Ad26.COV2.S at low or high dose, single or two shots; 5 received placebo; per-sample allocation not given. The study sampled participants on day 63 after the first vaccine or placebo injection. Source: peripheral blood, taken in a trial of Ad26.COV2.S vaccine versus placebo. The source of these receptors is a person between 18 and 60 years old who received the Ad26.COV2.S COVID-19 vaccine or a placebo.

This chain uses TRBV5-1 with TRBJ2-7; the D gene is possibly TRBD2 (5 bases). CDR3 length: 14 amino acids. V was shortened by 4 bases and J by 4 bases, with 15 bases between the two germline ends. CDR1 is SGHRS, CDR2 YFSETQ, per germline. In nucleotides, the CDR3 is TGCGCCAGCAGCGCCGACACGGGGAATTACGAGCAGTACTTC. Translation gives CASSADTGNYEQYF. Full variable domain (rest looked up from reference TRBV5-1 and TRBJ2-7): KAGVTQTPRYLIKTRGQQVTLSCSPISGHRSVSWYQQTPGQGLQFLFEYFSETQRNKGNFPGRFSGRQFSNSRSEMNVSTLELGDSALYLCASSADTGNYEQYFGPGTRLTVT.

This chain connects TRBV2 to TRBJ2-3, with TRBD1 matching 9 bases. Trimming took 0 bases from V and 2 from J; bases not matched to a gene: 3. Per germline, CDR1 SNHLY and CDR2 FYNNEI. This CDR3 comprises 16 residues. The CDR3 region is CASSEATGGNTDTQYF. The CDR3 DNA reads TGTGCCAGCAGTGAAGCGACAGGGGGAAACACAGATACGCAGTATTTT.

The table lists this clone with a few counts. This sequence joins TRBV29-1 and TRBJ1-2; maybe TRBD1 (6 bases). The CDR3 runs to 12 residues. The germline gives CDR1 SQVTM, CDR2 ANQGSEA. Deletions cut 6 bases from V and 7 bases from J, with 15 bases between. This chain's CDR3 is CSVPGTNLGYTF. For the CDR3, the DNA is TGCAGCGTCCCCGGGACAAATCTTGGCTACACCTTC.

The J gene is TRBJ1-2, the V gene TRBV15; no definite D call. The CDR3 covers 19 residues. Germline CDR1 and CDR2: LNHNV and YYDKDF (reference sequence). Trimming cost V 0 bases and J 4 bases, with 24 bases left between them. The DNA for the CDR3 is TGTGCCACCAGCAGAGATACCCGAAGGATGGAGGGAACCTCCTATGGCTACACCTTC. This encodes CATSRDTRRMEGTSYGYTF.

The V call is TRBV10-3, the J call TRBJ2-2; TRBD2 aligns across 11 bases. Germline CDR1 is ENHRY and CDR2 is SYGVKD. The CDR3 runs to 18 residues. Unmatched junction bases numbered 10, after V lost 3 bases and J lost 4 bases. The CDR3 nucleotides are TGTGCCATCAGTGAATTACTAGCGGGAGCCTCGGGCACCGGGGAGCTGTTTTTT. Translating gives CAISELLAGASGTGELFF.